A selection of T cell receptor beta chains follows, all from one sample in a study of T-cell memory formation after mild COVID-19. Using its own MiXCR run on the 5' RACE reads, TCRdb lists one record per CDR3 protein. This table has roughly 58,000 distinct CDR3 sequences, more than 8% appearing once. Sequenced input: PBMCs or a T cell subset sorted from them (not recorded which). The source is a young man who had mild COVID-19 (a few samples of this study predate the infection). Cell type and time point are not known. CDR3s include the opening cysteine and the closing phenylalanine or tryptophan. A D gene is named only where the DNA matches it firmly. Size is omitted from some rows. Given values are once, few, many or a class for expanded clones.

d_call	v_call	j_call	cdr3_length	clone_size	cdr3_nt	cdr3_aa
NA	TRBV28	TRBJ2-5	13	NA	TGTGCCAGCAGTTTCAGGAGCCTTGAGACCCAGTACTTC	CASSFRSLETQYF
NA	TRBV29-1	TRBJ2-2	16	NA	TGCAGCGTCGAAATGACAGGGGCCCGGGGGGCCGGGGAGCTGTTTTTT	CSVEMTGARGAGELFF
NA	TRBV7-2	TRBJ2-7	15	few	TGTGCCAGCAGCTTCCAGGGGCTAGCCCACTACGAGCAGTACTTC	CASSFQGLAHYEQYF
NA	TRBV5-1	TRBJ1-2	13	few	TGCGCCAGCAGGTTACAGGGAGATGATGGCTACACCTTC	CASRLQGDDGYTF
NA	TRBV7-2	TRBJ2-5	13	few	TGTGCCAGCAGCTTAGGCTGGGAAGAGACCCAGTACTTC	CASSLGWEETQYF
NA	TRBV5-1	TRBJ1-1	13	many	TGCGCCAGCAGCCCCCGTCCCGGGGATCGGGCTTTCTTT	CASSPRPGDRAFF
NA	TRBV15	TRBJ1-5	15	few	TGTGCCACCAGCAGAGATATAGGGGCCAATCAGCCCCAGCATTTT	CATSRDIGANQPQHF
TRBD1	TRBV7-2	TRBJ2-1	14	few	TGTGCCAGCAGCTTACGGTACAGGGGCAATGAGCAGTTCTTC	CASSLRYRGNEQFF
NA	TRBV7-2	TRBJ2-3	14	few	TGTGCCAGCAGCCCCTACGGCTCCACAGATACGCAGTATTTT	CASSPYGSTDTQYF
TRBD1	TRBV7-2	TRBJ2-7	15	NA	TGTGCCAGCAGCGGAACCCGGGACAGGTCGTACGAGCAGTACTTC	CASSGTRDRSYEQYF
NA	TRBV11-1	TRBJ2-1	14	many	TGTGCCAGCAGCCCAAACAGGGACTACAATGAGCAGTTCTTC	CASSPNRDYNEQFF
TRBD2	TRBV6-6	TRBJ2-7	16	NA	TGTGCCAGCAGTCTTGCTCGGGGGGGAAACTCCTACGAGCAGTACTTC	CASSLARGGNSYEQYF
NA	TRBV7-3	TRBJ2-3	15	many	TGTGCCAGCAGCCGAACGGCAGGGGCTTCAGATACGCAGTATTTT	CASSRTAGASDTQYF
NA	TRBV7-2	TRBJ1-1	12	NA	TGTGCCAGCAGCCAGACGAACACTGAAGCTTTCTTT	CASSQTNTEAFF
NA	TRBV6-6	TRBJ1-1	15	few	TGTGCCAGCAGACCCCCGGGACATACGAACACTGAAGCTTTCTTT	CASRPPGHTNTEAFF
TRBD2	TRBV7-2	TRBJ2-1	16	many	TGTGCCAGCAGCTTCGTTGGACTAGCGGGGAACAATGAGCAGTTCTTC	CASSFVGLAGNNEQFF
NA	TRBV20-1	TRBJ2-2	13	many	TGCAGTGCTAGGGACGGGAACACCGGGGAGCTGTTTTTT	CSARDGNTGELFF
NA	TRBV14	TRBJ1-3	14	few	TGTGCCAGCAGCCAACAGACGGCCGGAAACACCATATATTTT	CASSQQTAGNTIYF
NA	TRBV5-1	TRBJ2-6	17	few	TGCGCCAGCAGCCCGGAGGGGGCCCCTTCTGGGGCCAACGTCCTGACTTTC	CASSPEGAPSGANVLTF
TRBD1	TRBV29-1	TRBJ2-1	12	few	TGCAGCACCTCGGACCCGGGACAGGCCTCTGTCTTC	CSTSDPGQASVF
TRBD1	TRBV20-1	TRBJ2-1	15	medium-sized	TGCAGTGCTGGAACCGGGACAGGGATTTGGGATGAGCAGTTCTTC	CSAGTGTGIWDEQFF
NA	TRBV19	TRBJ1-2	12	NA	TGTGCCAGTAGTAGGGCAACGTACGGCTACACCTTC	CASSRATYGYTF
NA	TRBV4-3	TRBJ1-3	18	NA	TGCGCCAGCAGCCAAGATCTGGGCCAGGCTTTAGTCGGAAACACCATATATTTT	CASSQDLGQALVGNTIYF
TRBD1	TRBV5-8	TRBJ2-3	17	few	TGTGCCAGCACCGGGACAGGGGGCGGGTTTGGTAGAGATACGCAGTATTTT	CASTGTGGGFGRDTQYF
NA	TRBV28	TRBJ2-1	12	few	TGTGCCAGCAGTTTATACAAGGGTGAGCAGTTCTTC	CASSLYKGEQFF
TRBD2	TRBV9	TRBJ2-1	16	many	TGTGCCAGCAGCGTTCGAGCGGGGGGGGTACACAATGAGCAGTTCTTC	CASSVRAGGVHNEQFF
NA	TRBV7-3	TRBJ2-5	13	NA	TGTGCCAGCAGCTACGGGACATCAGAGACCCAGTACTTC	CASSYGTSETQYF
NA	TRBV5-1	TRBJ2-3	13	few	TGCGCCAGCAGCATACAGACGGAGGATACGCAGTATTTT	CASSIQTEDTQYF
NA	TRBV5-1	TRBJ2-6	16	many	TGCGCCAGCAGTTTCGACAGTAGCTCTGGGGCCAACGTCCTGACTTTC	CASSFDSSSGANVLTF
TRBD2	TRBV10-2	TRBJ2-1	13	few	TGCGCCAGCAGGATAGCGGGATACAATGAGCAGTTCTTC	CASRIAGYNEQFF
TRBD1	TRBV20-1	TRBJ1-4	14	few	TGCAGTGGAAGTCTGGGACAGACTAATGAAAAACTGTTTTTT	CSGSLGQTNEKLFF